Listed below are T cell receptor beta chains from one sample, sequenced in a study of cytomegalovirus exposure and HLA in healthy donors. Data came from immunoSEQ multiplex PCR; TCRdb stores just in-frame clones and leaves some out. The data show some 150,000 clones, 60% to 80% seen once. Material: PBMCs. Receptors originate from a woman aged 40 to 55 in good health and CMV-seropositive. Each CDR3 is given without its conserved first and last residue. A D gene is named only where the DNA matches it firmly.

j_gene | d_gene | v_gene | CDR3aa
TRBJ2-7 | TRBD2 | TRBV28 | ASSLGTSGVNSYEQY
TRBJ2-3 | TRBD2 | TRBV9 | ASSPLAGGISDTQY
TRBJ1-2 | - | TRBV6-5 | ASTGVGDNYGYT
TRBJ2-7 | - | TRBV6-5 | ASSVVEGITYEQY
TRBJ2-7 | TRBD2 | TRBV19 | ASSIGSAGGYEQY
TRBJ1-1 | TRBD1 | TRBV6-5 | ASRRQGVNTEAF
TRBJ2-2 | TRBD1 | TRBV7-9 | ASSWGTGGSGELF
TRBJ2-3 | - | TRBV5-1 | ASSLASGTDTQY
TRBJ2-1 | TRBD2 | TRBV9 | ASSLGLATYNEQF
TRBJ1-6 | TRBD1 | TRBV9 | ASSYRDRDGSPLH
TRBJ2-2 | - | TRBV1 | TSSHTTGGASTGELF
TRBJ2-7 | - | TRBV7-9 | ASSLDFHSYEQY
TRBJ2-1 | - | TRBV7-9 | ASSPRDTSYGEQF
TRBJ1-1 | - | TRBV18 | ASSPLTESNTEAF
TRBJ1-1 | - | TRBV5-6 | ASSDQWDITEAF
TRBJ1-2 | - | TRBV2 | ASRVGEQGGGYT
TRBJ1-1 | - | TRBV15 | ATSRPPGGEAF
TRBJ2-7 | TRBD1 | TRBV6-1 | ASSETGTGGYEQY
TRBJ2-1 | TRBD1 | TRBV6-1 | ASSEGVRQGPYNEQF
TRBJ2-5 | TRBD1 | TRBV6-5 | ASSLYRQGGETQY
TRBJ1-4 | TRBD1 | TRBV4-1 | ASSQGTGSEKLF
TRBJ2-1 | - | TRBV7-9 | ASSLTVYNEQF
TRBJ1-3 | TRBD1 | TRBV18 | ASSPDRAGNTIY
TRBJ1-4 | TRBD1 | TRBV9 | ASSAEGAGGEKLF
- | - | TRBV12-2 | ASRLGSSGDPKKYEQY
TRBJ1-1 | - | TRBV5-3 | ARKIFPGRTEAF
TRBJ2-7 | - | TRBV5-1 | ASSLGTGYEQY
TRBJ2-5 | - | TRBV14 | ASSLWASKETQY
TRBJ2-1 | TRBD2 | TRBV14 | ASSQGTSGGNEQF
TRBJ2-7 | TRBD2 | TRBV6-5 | ASSYRGGSYEQY
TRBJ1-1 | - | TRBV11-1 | ASSLGDSTEAF
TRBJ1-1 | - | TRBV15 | ATSRVTGTFF
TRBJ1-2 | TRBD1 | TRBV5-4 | ASSLRTGAYGYT
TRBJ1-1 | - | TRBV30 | ACTRDTFLWTEAF
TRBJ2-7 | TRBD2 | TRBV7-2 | ASSHSGGISSYEQY
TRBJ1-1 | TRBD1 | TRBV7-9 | ASSRTGDRRTEAF
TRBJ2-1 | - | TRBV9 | ASSYGLANYNEQF
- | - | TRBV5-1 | ASSLDYTYEQY
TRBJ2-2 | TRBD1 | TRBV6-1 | ASSPGDRGNGELF
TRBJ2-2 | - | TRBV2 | ASSVTETNTGELF
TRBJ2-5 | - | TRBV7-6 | ASSLGGGTQY
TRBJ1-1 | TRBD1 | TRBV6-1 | ASSPRFVDAGGTF